The next 32 T cell receptor beta chains were all read from a single sample in a study of blood T cell repertoires in COVID-19. Only in-frame clones appear in the TCRdb table, and some are missing; sequencing was by immunoSEQ multiplex PCR. Counted here are 150,000 to 200,000 clones, under 95% occurring once; the ten biggest clones make up 18%. Input material: peripheral blood. The receptors originated from a man aged 55-75 years with active or convalescent COVID-19.

The chain joins TRBV6-6 to TRBJ2-1, with 7 bases identical to TRBD2. This CDR3 comprises 17 residues. CDR1 MNHNY and CDR2 SVGAGI come from the germline V gene (reference sequence). The junction had 13 bases not matched to a gene; V was cut back by 6 bases and J by 2 bases. The CDR3 bases are TGTGCCAGCAGCCGAAGGGGAGGGGACGGGGCCTACAATGAGCAGTTCTTC. Encoded protein: CASSRRGGDGAYNEQFF.

V usage is TRBV6-4 and J usage is TRBJ1-6; D possibly corresponds to TRBD1 (6 bases). The CDR3 sequence is 14 residues long. Trimming cost V 0 bases and J 7 bases, with 7 bases left between them. CDR1 MRHNA and CDR2 SNTAGT come from the germline V gene. The CDR3 region has the DNA TGTGCCAGCAGTGACTCAGGACAGAATTCACCCCTCCACTTT. Translation gives CASSDSGQNSPLHF.

This clone was detected once. The J gene is TRBJ1-1, the V gene TRBV9; D is possibly TRBD1 (5 bases). CDR3 length: 16 amino acids. Deletions cut 0 bases from V and 0 bases from J, with 12 bases between. Looked up from germline, CDR1 is SGDLS and CDR2 is YYNGEE. The CDR3 region is CASSVGGTGVNTEAFF. CDR3 nucleotide sequence: TGTGCCAGCAGCGTAGGTGGGACGGGGGTGAACACTGAAGCTTTCTTT. Looking up the rest from reference TRBV9 and TRBJ1-1 gives the full variable domain: DSGVTQTPKHLITATGQRVTLRCSPRSGDLSVYWYQQSLDQGLQFLIQYYNGEERAKGNILERFSAQQFPDLHSELNLSSLELGDSALYFCASSVGGTGVNTEAFFGQGTRLTVV.

The rearrangement joins TRBV10-3 to TRBJ1-1, with 8 bases that match TRBD1. The germline V gene has CDR1 ENHRY and CDR2 SYGVKD. After removal of 6 bases from V and 1 base from J, the junction contained 4 bases not matched to a gene. CDR3 length: 14 amino acids. CDR3 loop: CAIRRQGRNTEAFF. The CDR3 DNA reads as TGTGCCATCAGGAGACAGGGGCGGAACACTGAAGCTTTCTTT.

The rearrangement joins TRBV25-1 to TRBJ1-2; 7 bases line up with TRBD1. CDR3 size: 14 residues. V lost 2 bases to trimming and J lost 4 bases; unmatched junction nucleotides: 4. The V gene's germline CDR1 is MGHDK and CDR2 SYGVNS. The DNA for the CDR3 is TGTGCCAGCAGTGAAACCGGGACAGTCTATGGCTACACCTTC. Translation: CASSETGTVYGYTF.

V gene TRBV5-4 combines with J gene TRBJ2-2; TRBD1 agrees at 9 bases. V lost 4 bases and J lost 6; bases outside the gene matches: 7. The CDR3 contains 15 residues. Germline lookup yields CDR1 SGHNT and CDR2 YYREEE (reference sequence). The DNA for the CDR3 is TGTGCCAGCAGCGTATACAGGGGGCGCCCCGGGGAGCTGTTTTTT. The encoded protein is CASSVYRGRPGELFF.

The chain carries TRBV7-9 and TRBJ2-1; 8 bases match TRBD1. Germline CDR1 reads SEHNR; CDR2 reads FQNEAQ (reference sequence). The length of the CDR3 is 19 residues. With V trimmed by 5 bases and J by 0 bases, 15 bases remained unmatched. The CDR3: CASSPFSVTGVASYNEQFF. CDR3 DNA sequence: TGTGCCAGCAGCCCATTCTCCGTGACAGGGGTGGCCTCCTACAATGAGCAGTTCTTC.

The rearrangement joins TRBV10-2 to TRBJ1-1, with D possibly TRBD1 on 5 matching bases. From germline, CDR1 is WSHSY and CDR2 SAAADI. The CDR3 extends over 13 amino acids. V dropped 4 bases and J dropped 3 bases, with 9 bases sitting between them. The CDR3 nucleotides are TGCGCCAGCAGTGGACAGCCCGACACTGAAGCTTTCTTT. Translation gives CASSGQPDTEAFF.

The chain carries TRBV6-5 and TRBJ1-5; 7 bases fit TRBD1. The CDR3 length is 14 residues. The V segment lost 7 bases and the J segment 1 base; nucleotides outside the gene matches: 4. Germline V lookup: CDR1 MNHEY, CDR2 SVGAGI. As DNA, the CDR3 is TGTGCCAGCACGACGACAGGGAGCAATCAGCCCCAGCATTTT. It specifies CASTTTGSNQPQHF.

The genes are TRBV7-8 and TRBJ1-6, with D uncertain. The CDR3 is 16 residues long. Trimming cost V 7 bases and J 0 bases, with 13 bases left between them. Germline V CDR1 and CDR2: SGHVS, FQNEAQ. CDR3 protein: CASTLTVSSYNSPLHF. Written as DNA, the CDR3 is TGTGCCAGCACCCTAACAGTTAGCTCCTATAATTCACCCCTCCACTTT.

This clone was recorded once. The V and J genes are TRBV21-1 and TRBJ1-1; TRBD1 is the table's D call, not checked against the DNA. TRBV21-1 constitutes a pseudogene. This CDR3 comprises 24 residues. The CDR3 DNA sequence: TGTGCCAGCAGCAAACGAGGCAGGGGAGCTCAACCAGACCAAGTGAGACATGGTACCACTGAAGCTTTCTTT. Amino acid sequence: CASSKRGRGAQPDQVRHGTTEAFF.

V is TRBV6-5 and J is TRBJ1-6; TRBD1 agrees at 7 bases. The CDR3 loop spans 15 amino acids. Germline-derived CDR1 and CDR2 are MNHEY and SVGAGI. J was trimmed by 10 bases and V by 0 bases; bases with no gene match: 6. CDR3 sequence reads: CASSYSNRGGSPLHF. The DNA of the CDR3 is TGTGCCAGCAGTTACTCGAACAGGGGTGGATCACCCCTCCACTTT.

This clone was detected only once. V gene TRBV5-1 combines with J gene TRBJ1-2; D gene ambiguous. The CDR3 sequence is 13 residues long. V lost 0 bases and J lost 1, with 4 bases in between. CDR1 is SGHRS, CDR2 YFSETQ, per germline. The CDR3 nucleotides read TGCGCCAGCAGCTTGGACAGTAACTATGGCTACACCTTC. Translated, it gives CASSLDSNYGYTF.

The J gene is TRBJ2-1, the V gene TRBV10-2; no clear D. Trimming shortened V by 6 bases and J by 7 bases, and 13 bases separated the two germline ends. Germline CDR1 is WSHSY and CDR2 is SAAADI. The CDR3 loop spans 13 amino acids. CDR3 sequence (DNA): TGCGCCAGCAGAAATCAAAGAGCGAATGAGCAGTTCTTC. Translation: CASRNQRANEQFF.

Details on this clone: Additional DNA sequences in this sample encode the identical CDR3. The V and J genes are TRBV10-3 and TRBJ2-7; 7 bases line up with TRBD1. V trimming: 0 bases; J trimming: 3 bases; junction bases outside the gene matches: 2. Germline lookup yields CDR1 ENHRY and CDR2 SYGVKD. This CDR3 contains 14 residues. The DNA of the CDR3 is TGTGCCATCAGTGAGTCTGCAGGGGGCTACGAGCAGTACTTC. Its translation: CAISESAGGYEQYF.

The CDR3 coding sequence is TGTGCCGGGGGACACAACTATGGCTACACCTTC. Translated, it gives CAGGHNYGYTF. The chain is built from TRBV6-5 and TRBJ1-2; D possibly corresponds to TRBD1 (6 bases). The germline V gene encodes CDR1 MNHEY and CDR2 SVGAGI. This CDR3 spans 11 amino acids. V was pared by 11 bases and J by 2 bases, with 9 bases between.

This clone showed up just once. The chain has TRBV25-1 and TRBJ2-5; D might be TRBD2 (5 bases). Germline CDR1 MGHDK, CDR2 SYGVNS. V was trimmed by 3 bases and J by 0 bases, leaving 14 bases between them. The CDR3 is 16 amino acids. CDR3 nucleotide sequence: TGTGCCAGCAGTGACGCGGGCCCTACGTACCAAGAGACCCAGTACTTC. This sequence encodes CASSDAGPTYQETQYF.

The rearrangement joins TRBV18 to TRBJ2-3, with TRBD2 matching 12 bases. Trimming removed 2 bases from V and 3 bases from J; junction bases left unmatched: 3. The germline V gene encodes CDR1 KGHSH and CDR2 LQKENI. CDR3 length: 16 amino acids. Written as DNA, the CDR3 is TGTGCCAGCTCACCAGTACTAGCGGGGGGAACAGATACGCAGTATTTT. The encoded protein is CASSPVLAGGTDTQYF.

About this clone: The junction departs from germline at one end; a sequencing error may be responsible. The chain is built from TRBV7-6 and TRBJ2-1; D might be TRBD2 (5 bases). Germline V gene lookup returns CDR1 SGHVS and CDR2 FNYEAQ. The CDR3 length is 15 residues. The CDR3 DNA follows: TGTGCCAGCACCTTAAAAGGGAGCTCCTACAATGAGCAGTTCTTC. This translates into CASTLKGSSYNEQFF.

The chain combines TRBV10-1 with TRBJ1-1; no clear D. Germline values: CDR1 WNHNN, CDR2 SYGVQD (reference sequence). The germline V and J ends were trimmed by 2 bases and 1 base, with 11 bases remaining between them. The CDR3 spans 15 residues. This chain's CDR3 is CASSEGSLGNTEAFF. The CDR3 DNA reads as TGCGCCAGCAGTGAGGGTTCCCTCGGGAACACTGAAGCTTTCTTT.

The CDR3 region is CASSYRDREAFF. In DNA, the CDR3 is TGCGCCAGCAGTTACCGGGACAGGGAGGCTTTCTTT. The chain is built from TRBV10-1 and TRBJ1-1, with 9 bases fitting TRBD1. V trimming: 5 bases; J trimming: 11 bases; junction bases outside the gene matches: 6. This CDR3 is built from 12 residues. In germline, CDR1 is WNHNN, CDR2 SYGVQD (reference sequence).

This clone was counted only a few times. This chain connects TRBV7-2 to TRBJ1-4; tentative D call: TRBD1 (5 bases). Germline V gene data show CDR1 as SGHTA and CDR2 as FQGNSA. V lost 0 bases and J 12 bases, leaving 11 bases between the germline ends. CDR3 length: 13 residues. CDR3 in amino acids: CASSLAWQGQLFF. CDR3 sequence (DNA): TGTGCCAGCAGCTTAGCGTGGCAGGGCCAACTGTTTTTT. Based on the CDR3 plus reference TRBV7-2 and TRBJ1-4, the full variable domain is GAGVSQSPSNKVTEKGKDVELRCDPISGHTALYWYRQSLGQGLEFLIYFQGNSAPDKSGLPSDRFSAERTGGSVSTLTIQRTQQEDSAVYLCASSLAWQGQLFFGSGTQLSVL.

The CDR3 loop reads CASSLGQAGYGYTF. In DNA form, the CDR3 reads TGCGCCAGCAGCTTGGGACAGGCGGGCTATGGCTACACCTTC. The rearrangement links TRBV5-1 to TRBJ1-2; D may be TRBD1 (6 bases). This CDR3 is 14 amino acids long. Germline CDR1 SGHRS, CDR2 YFSETQ. Trimming took off 0 bases at V and 4 bases at J, with 10 bases between the two ends.

The V and J genes are TRBV19 and TRBJ2-2; TRBD2 matches 10 bases. The CDR3 runs 14 residues. Germline V gives CDR1 LNHDA, CDR2 SQIVND (reference sequence). Unmatched junction bases numbered 3, after V lost 6 bases and J lost 5 bases. This chain's CDR3 is CASRLAGETGELFF. CDR3 bases: TGTGCCAGTAGGCTAGCGGGAGAGACCGGGGAGCTGTTTTTT.

The chain carries TRBV24-1 and TRBJ2-3; 8 nucleotides align to TRBD2. Per the germline V gene, CDR1 is KGHDR and CDR2 is SFDVKD. The length of the CDR3 is 15 residues. V trimming: 6 bases; J trimming: 1 base; junction bases outside the gene matches: 5. This chain's CDR3 is CATSIAGGGTDTQYF. The CDR3 nucleotides read TGTGCCACCAGTATCGCGGGGGGTGGCACAGATACGCAGTATTTT.

The V call is TRBV6-5, the J call TRBJ1-3; 9 nucleotides line up with TRBD1. The CDR3 runs 14 residues. Germline V lookup: CDR1 MNHEY, CDR2 SVGAGI. Trimming cost V 9 bases and J 2 bases; bases outside gene matches: 5. The CDR3 coding sequence is TGTGCCAGAAAAACAGGGGGCCCTGGAAACACCATATATTTT. This gives the protein CARKTGGPGNTIYF.

The gene calls are TRBV11-2 and TRBJ2-2; D unresolved. Germline-derived CDR1 and CDR2 are SGHAT and FQNNGV. The CDR3 contains 11 residues. The ends were cut back, 2 bases at V and 8 bases at J, with 3 bases in the middle. CDR3 sequence reads: CASSLYGELFF. CDR3 sequence (DNA): TGTGCCAGCAGCTTATATGGGGAGCTGTTTTTT.

This clone appeared once. This sequence joins TRBV25-1 and TRBJ2-3; D perhaps matches TRBD1 (6 bases). V was pared by 6 bases and J by 4 bases, with 8 bases between. The CDR3 contains 12 residues. Germline V gene lookup returns CDR1 MGHDK and CDR2 SYGVNS. This chain's CDR3 is CASRQGPDTQYF. CDR3 bases: TGTGCCAGCAGACAGGGTCCAGATACGCAGTATTTT.

This chain uses TRBV9 with TRBJ2-2; maybe TRBD2 (6 bases). The CDR3 contains 15 residues. Trimming took off 3 bases at V and 4 bases at J, with 13 bases between the two ends. In germline, CDR1 is SGDLS, CDR2 YYNGEE. CDR3 in amino acids: CASSAHGTPTGELFF. In DNA, the CDR3 is TGTGCCAGCAGCGCCCACGGGACTCCCACCGGGGAGCTGTTTTTT. The full variable domain, with the rest looked up from reference TRBV9 and TRBJ2-2, is DSGVTQTPKHLITATGQRVTLRCSPRSGDLSVYWYQQSLDQGLQFLIQYYNGEERAKGNILERFSAQQFPDLHSELNLSSLELGDSALYFCASSAHGTPTGELFFGEGSRLTVL.

This clone occurred once. V usage is TRBV9 and J usage is TRBJ2-1; D is perhaps TRBD1 (6 bases). There are 15 residues in the CDR3. Germline CDR1 and CDR2: SGDLS and YYNGEE. V was cut by 4 bases and J by 6 bases, with 17 bases left in between. CDR3 loop: CASSSRDTSFNEQFF. Written as DNA, the CDR3 is TGTGCCAGCAGCTCCCGGGACACATCGTTCAATGAGCAGTTCTTC.

The genes are TRBV6-5 and TRBJ1-2, with TRBD1 as a possible D gene (5 bases). The ends were cut back, 0 bases at V and 6 bases at J, with 14 bases in the middle. This CDR3 comprises 15 residues. The germline gives CDR1 MNHEY, CDR2 SVGAGI. Here the CDR3 DNA reads TGTGCCAGCAGTTACTCGTTGCAGGGTAATCATGGCTACACCTTC. This sequence encodes CASSYSLQGNHGYTF.

V gene TRBV7-6 combines with J gene TRBJ2-5, with 13 bases fitting TRBD2. Per the germline V gene, CDR1 is SGHVS and CDR2 is FNYEAQ. This CDR3 region has 17 residues. Trimming at V came to 7 bases and at J to 4 bases, leaving 12 bases not matched to a gene. The CDR3 spells CASILKGLAGEGETQYF. The CDR3 DNA follows: TGTGCCAGCATCCTTAAAGGACTAGCGGGGGAGGGAGAGACCCAGTACTTC. Combining the CDR3 with reference TRBV7-6 and TRBJ2-5 gives the whole variable domain GAGVSQSPRYKVTKRGQDVALRCDPISGHVSLYWYRQALGQGPEFLTYFNYEAQQDKSGLPNDRFSAERPEGSISTLTIQRTEQRDSAMYRCASILKGLAGEGETQYFGPGTRLLVL.